These 24 T cell receptor beta chains share one sample of origin, sequenced in a study of cytomegalovirus exposure and HLA in healthy donors. TCRdb's table, derived via immunoSEQ multiplex PCR, lists solely in-frame clones and lacks some. This sample has roughly 270,000 clones, with 85% to 90% found just once. The sequencing sample was made of PBMCs. The origin of the receptors is a woman between 18 and 30 years old in good health and CMV-seronegative.

The gene calls are TRBV7-2 and TRBJ2-7; the D gene is possibly TRBD2 (5 bases). The length of the CDR3 is 16 residues. The V end was cut by 1 base, the J end by 4 bases, with 17 bases between. Germline loops: CDR1 SGHTA, CDR2 FQGNSA. This CDR3 is CASSLGLSGLWYEQYF. The DNA of the CDR3 is TGTGCCAGCAGCTTAGGATTAAGCGGTTTGTGGTACGAGCAGTACTTC. Looking up the rest from reference TRBV7-2 and TRBJ2-7 gives the full variable domain: GAGVSQSPSNKVTEKGKDVELRCDPISGHTALYWYRQSLGQGLEFLIYFQGNSAPDKSGLPSDRFSAERTGGSVSTLTIQRTQQEDSAVYLCASSLGLSGLWYEQYFGPGTRLTVT.

This clone was observed a few times. V is TRBV5-1 and J is TRBJ2-3, with 13 positions matching TRBD2. Germline V gene lookup returns CDR1 SGHRS and CDR2 YFSETQ. This CDR3 region has 18 residues. V lost 3 bases to trimming and J lost 1 base; unmatched junction nucleotides: 8. CDR3 coding DNA: TGCGCCAGCAGCTCAGACTCCGGGACTAGCGGGGGCACAGATACGCAGTATTTT. It codes for CASSSDSGTSGGTDTQYF.

The count of this clone is one. This chain connects TRBV2 to TRBJ2-7; no firm D call. Trimming stripped 6 bases from V and 2 bases from J, with 11 bases between. This CDR3 comprises 13 residues. Germline CDR1 is SNHLY and CDR2 is FYNNEI. In DNA form, the CDR3 reads TGTGCCAGCAGGATTGAGCCACCCTACGAGCAGTACTTC. Protein product: CASRIEPPYEQYF.

The CDR3 sequence: CAISGGSNTEAFF. CDR3 bases: TGTGCCATCAGTGGAGGGTCGAACACTGAAGCTTTCTTT. The chain recombines TRBV10-3 with TRBJ1-1; D gene uncertain. The CDR3 runs 13 residues. Trimming pared 4 bases from V and 1 base from J, leaving 7 bases between. Per germline, CDR1 ENHRY and CDR2 SYGVKD.

V is TRBV10-3 and J is TRBJ2-1, with D possibly TRBD2 on 6 matching bases. Germline V gene data show CDR1 as ENHRY and CDR2 as SYGVKD. Trimming cost V 0 bases and J 8 bases, with 11 bases left between them. The CDR3 covers 14 residues. The CDR3 DNA follows: TGTGCCATCAGTGAGTCAATCAGGGAGGATGAGCAGTTCTTC. Amino acids: CAISESIREDEQFF.

This clone appeared once. J is TRBJ1-1 and V is TRBV6-6; a weak D match, TRBD1 (5 bases). Trimming pared 4 bases from V and 3 bases from J, leaving 15 bases between. CDR1 is MNHNY, CDR2 SVGAGI, per germline (reference sequence). The CDR3 covers 15 residues. CDR3 bases: TGTGCCAGCAGTTCCCACGTGGGGGACTACACTGAAGCTTTCTTT. It encodes CASSSHVGDYTEAFF.

The rearrangement links TRBV9 to TRBJ1-1, with D possibly TRBD1 on 6 matching bases. Germline CDR1 SGDLS, CDR2 YYNGEE. CDR3 size: 18 residues. The V gene lost 0 bases and the J gene lost 0 bases, with 18 bases spanning the gap. For the CDR3, the DNA is TGTGCCAGCAGCGTAGGGAGGGGAGGGGGAAGCTTGAACACTGAAGCTTTCTTT. This codes for CASSVGRGGGSLNTEAFF.

This clone was counted once. CDR3 protein: CASSEGLAEGSYEQYF. CDR3 nucleotide sequence: TGTGCCAGCAGTGAAGGACTAGCGGAGGGATCTTACGAGCAGTACTTC. This chain uses TRBV6-1 with TRBJ2-7; 9 nucleotides align to TRBD2. The junction had 8 bases not matched to a gene; V was cut back by 1 base and J by 4 bases. The CDR3 totals 16 residues. CDR1 and CDR2 (germline): MNHNS, SASEGT.

The V gene is TRBV6-1, the J gene TRBJ2-7; the D gene is possibly TRBD1 (7 bases). Germline CDR1 is MNHNS and CDR2 is SASEGT. Trimming removed 3 bases at V and 3 bases at J, with 24 bases between. This CDR3 spans 18 amino acids. CDR3 in amino acids: CASSDHPGGQIENYEQYF. CDR3 nucleotide sequence: TGTGCCAGCAGTGATCATCCCGGGGGACAGATTGAAAACTACGAGCAGTACTTC.

This chain joins TRBV4-3 and TRBJ1-1; D gene unclear. V gave up 1 base and J gave up 1 base, with 19 bases separating them. The length of the CDR3 is 18 residues. The germline V gene has CDR1 LGHNA and CDR2 YSLEER. The CDR3 DNA is TGCGCCAGCAGCCAAGTCCGGCAGCACCTAGCCGCGAACACTGAAGCTTTCTTT. Translating it yields CASSQVRQHLAANTEAFF.

The chain has TRBV10-1 and TRBJ2-3; D not certain. The CDR3 loop spans 13 amino acids. V lost 4 bases and J lost 2, with 7 bases in between. Germline CDR1 and CDR2: WNHNN and SYGVQD (reference sequence). CDR3 amino acids: CASSVTATDTQYF. The CDR3 bases are TGCGCCAGCAGTGTTACAGCCACAGATACGCAGTATTTT.

This chain connects TRBV5-4 to TRBJ2-7; the match to TRBD2 covers 8 bases. Germline V CDR1 and CDR2: SGHNT, YYREEE (reference sequence). The V segment lost 3 bases and the J segment 6 bases; nucleotides outside the gene matches: 11. This CDR3 region has 15 residues. The CDR3 sequence: CASSSPGLVEVEQYF. The CDR3 DNA reads TGTGCCAGCAGCTCGCCGGGACTAGTCGAGGTCGAGCAGTACTTC.

CDR3 region: CASRGQGFGQYF. CDR3 coding DNA: TGCGCCAGCAGAGGACAGGGGTTCGGGCAGTACTTC. This sequence joins TRBV10-2 and TRBJ2-7; 9 bases are a match to TRBD1. The J segment lost 9 bases and the V segment lost 6 bases, leaving 6 bases of the junction unmatched. CDR1 and CDR2 (germline): WSHSY, SAAADI. The CDR3 consists of 12 residues.

This rearrangement joins TRBV12-5 to TRBJ2-5; 7 bases fit TRBD2. Germline values: CDR1 LGHNT, CDR2 FRNRAP. The CDR3 length is 13 residues. The trim removed 8 bases at V and 5 bases at J, leaving 8 bases unmatched. In DNA, the CDR3 is TGTGCTAGTACTTGGGGAGGGGTCGAGACCCAGTACTTC. The encoded protein is CASTWGGVETQYF.

This clone came up once. The rearrangement links TRBV27 to TRBJ1-2; TRBD1 matches at 9 bases. The V gene end was trimmed by 4 bases and the J gene end by 4 bases; junction bases not matched to a gene: 10. The CDR3 length is 16 residues. Germline values: CDR1 MNHEY, CDR2 SMNVEV (reference sequence). CDR3 nucleotides: TGTGCCAGCAGTTCAGCCGGACAGGGGTCGGCCTATGGCTACACCTTC. Residues: CASSSAGQGSAYGYTF.

This clone was seen only once. This chain connects TRBV15 to TRBJ1-1; tentatively, D is TRBD1 (5 bases). CDR1 and CDR2 from the germline V gene are LNHNV and YYDKDF (reference sequence). V gave up 4 bases and J gave up 7 bases, with 16 bases separating them. The CDR3 sequence is 14 residues long. The CDR3 DNA sequence: TGTGCCACCAGCACGAGACCGGACACGGATGAAGCTTTCTTT. Its protein product is CATSTRPDTDEAFF.

The chain couples TRBV10-2 to TRBJ1-2, with a weak D call TRBD1 (5 bases). The CDR3 has 13 amino acids. CDR1 and CDR2 (germline): WSHSY, SAAADI. Trimming removed 10 bases at V and 2 bases at J, with 14 bases between. CDR3 nucleotide sequence: TGCGCCACCGAGCCAGACAGCAACTATGGCTACACCTTC. This sequence encodes CATEPDSNYGYTF.

J is TRBJ1-1 and V is TRBV12-5; D remains ambiguous. In germline, CDR1 is LGHNT, CDR2 FRNRAP. CDR3 size: 13 residues. Trimming took 3 bases from V and 4 from J, leaving 9 bases between them. The CDR3 reads CASGFVGGTEAFF. The CDR3 coding sequence is TGTGCTAGTGGTTTCGTAGGAGGCACTGAAGCTTTCTTT.

This chain links TRBV5-6 with TRBJ2-1; D not certain. The ends were cut back, 4 bases at V and 9 bases at J, with 11 bases in the middle. Germline V gene lookup returns CDR1 SGHDT and CDR2 YYEEEE. This CDR3 spans 12 amino acids. CDR3 bases: TGTGCCAGCAGCGGCCCCCGTTTTGAGCAGTTCTTC. It specifies CASSGPRFEQFF.

J is TRBJ1-1 and V is TRBV6-1, with 8 bases lining up with TRBD1. The ends lost 5 bases at V and 7 bases at J; junction bases unmatched: 9. Germline V gene data show CDR1 as MNHNS and CDR2 as SASEGT. There are 14 residues in the CDR3. The CDR3 is CASSLDRVKNEAFF. CDR3 coding DNA: TGTGCCAGCAGTTTGGACAGGGTAAAAAATGAAGCTTTCTTT.

V is TRBV5-3 and J is TRBJ1-2, with D tentatively TRBD1 (5 bases). TRBV5-3 is noted as an ORF with a role that remains uncertain. The CDR3 has 10 residues. V was shortened by 7 bases and J by 12 bases, with 13 bases between the two germline ends. The CDR3, as DNA: TGTGCCAGACATCAGGGTTACCACACCTTC. This translates into CARHQGYHTF.

As DNA, the CDR3 is TGCGCCAGCAGCTCGGGGATGGGCACAGATACGCAGTATTTT. It specifies CASSSGMGTDTQYF. This sequence joins TRBV5-1 and TRBJ2-3; D is possibly TRBD2 (5 bases). Germline V gene sequence: CDR1 SGHRS, CDR2 YFSETQ. V was shortened by 3 bases and J by 1 base, with 9 bases between the two germline ends. The CDR3 length is 14 residues.

The rearrangement joins TRBV6-6 to TRBJ2-7, with D possibly matching TRBD1 (6 bases). Germline CDR1 and CDR2: MNHNY and SVGAGI (reference sequence). The V end lost 5 bases, the J end lost 5 bases, and 10 bases lay between the germline ends. This CDR3 region has 12 residues. CDR3 region: CASSQTGDEQYF. CDR3 coding DNA: TGTGCCAGCAGTCAGACAGGAGACGAGCAGTACTTC.

The gene calls are TRBV4-3 and TRBJ2-2; no firm D call. The CDR3 runs 14 residues. Between the trimmed V and J ends, which lost 0 bases and 7 bases, there was a span of 9 bases. Germline loops: CDR1 LGHNA, CDR2 YSLEER. CDR3 sequence (DNA): TGCGCCAGCAGCCAAGATGAGGCGGTCGGGGAGCTGTTTTTT. Amino acid sequence: CASSQDEAVGELFF.